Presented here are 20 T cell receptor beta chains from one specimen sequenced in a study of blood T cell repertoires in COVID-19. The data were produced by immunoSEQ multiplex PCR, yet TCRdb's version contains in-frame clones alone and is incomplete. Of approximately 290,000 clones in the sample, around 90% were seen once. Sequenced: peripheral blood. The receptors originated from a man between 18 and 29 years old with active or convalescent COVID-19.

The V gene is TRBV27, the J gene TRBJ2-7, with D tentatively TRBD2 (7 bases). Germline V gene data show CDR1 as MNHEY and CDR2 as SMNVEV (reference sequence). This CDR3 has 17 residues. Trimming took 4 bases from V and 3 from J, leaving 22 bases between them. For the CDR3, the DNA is TGTGCCAGCAGTTATTCTCCTCGGCGGGGGACACGCTACGAGCAGTACTTC. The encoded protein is CASSYSPRRGTRYEQYF.

CDR3 in amino acids: CASSDGTGSQPQHF. For the CDR3, the DNA is TGTGCCAGCAGTGACGGGACAGGGTCTCAGCCCCAGCATTTT. The genes are TRBV6-1 and TRBJ1-5; 9 bases match TRBD1. Unmatched junction bases numbered 3, after V lost 3 bases and J lost 6 bases. Per the germline V gene, CDR1 is MNHNS and CDR2 is SASEGT. The CDR3 has 14 amino acids.

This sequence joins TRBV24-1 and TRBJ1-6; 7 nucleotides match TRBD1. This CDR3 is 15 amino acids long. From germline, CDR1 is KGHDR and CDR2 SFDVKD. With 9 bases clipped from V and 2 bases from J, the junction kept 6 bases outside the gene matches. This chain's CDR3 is CATETGEAYNSPLHF. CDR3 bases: TGTGCCACCGAAACAGGGGAGGCCTATAATTCACCCCTCCACTTT.

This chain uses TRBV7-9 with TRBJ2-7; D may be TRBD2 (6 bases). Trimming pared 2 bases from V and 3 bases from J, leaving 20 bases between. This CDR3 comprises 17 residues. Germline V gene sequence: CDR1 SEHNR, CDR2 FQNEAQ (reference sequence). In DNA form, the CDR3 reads TGTGCCAGCAGCTTAATGGGTCGGGGGACGAAAAGCTACGAGCAGTACTTC. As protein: CASSLMGRGTKSYEQYF. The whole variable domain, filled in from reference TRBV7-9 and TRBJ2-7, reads DTGVSQNPRHKITKRGQNVTFRCDPISEHNRLYWYRQTLGQGPEFLTYFQNEAQLEKSRLLSDRFSAERPKGSFSTLEIQRTEQGDSAMYLCASSLMGRGTKSYEQYFGPGTRLTVT.

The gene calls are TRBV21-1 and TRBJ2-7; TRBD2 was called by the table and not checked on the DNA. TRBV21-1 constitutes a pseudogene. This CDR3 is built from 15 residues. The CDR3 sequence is CASSKGGPSAHEQYF. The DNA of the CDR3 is TGTGCCAGCAGCAAAGGAGGGCCCTCGGCCCACGAGCAGTACTTC.

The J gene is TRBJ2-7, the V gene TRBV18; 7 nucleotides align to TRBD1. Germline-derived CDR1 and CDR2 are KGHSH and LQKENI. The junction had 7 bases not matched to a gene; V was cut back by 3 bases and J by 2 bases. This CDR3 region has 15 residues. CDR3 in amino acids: CASSPTRTGPYEQYF. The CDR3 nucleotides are TGTGCCAGCTCACCGACTCGGACAGGCCCCTACGAGCAGTACTTC.

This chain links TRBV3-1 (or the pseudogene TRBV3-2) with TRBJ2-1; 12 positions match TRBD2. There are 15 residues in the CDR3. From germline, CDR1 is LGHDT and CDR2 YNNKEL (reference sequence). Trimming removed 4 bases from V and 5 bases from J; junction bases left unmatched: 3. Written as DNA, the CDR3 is TGTGCCAGCAGCCCTCTAGCGGGAGGGCACAATGAGCAGTTCTTC. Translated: CASSPLAGGHNEQFF.

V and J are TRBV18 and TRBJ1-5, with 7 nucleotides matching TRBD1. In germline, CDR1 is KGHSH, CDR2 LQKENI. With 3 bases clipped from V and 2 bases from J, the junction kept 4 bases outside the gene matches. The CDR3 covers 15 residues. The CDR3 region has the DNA TGTGCCAGCTCACCCCGGACAGGCGGCAATCAGCCCCAGCATTTT. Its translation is CASSPRTGGNQPQHF.

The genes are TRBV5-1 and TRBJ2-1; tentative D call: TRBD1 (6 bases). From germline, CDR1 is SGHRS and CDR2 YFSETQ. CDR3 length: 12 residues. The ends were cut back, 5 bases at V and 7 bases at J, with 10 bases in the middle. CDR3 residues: CASRQGRNEQFF. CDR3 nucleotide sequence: TGCGCCAGCAGACAGGGTAGGAATGAGCAGTTCTTC. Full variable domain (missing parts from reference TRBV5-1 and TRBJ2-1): KAGVTQTPRYLIKTRGQQVTLSCSPISGHRSVSWYQQTPGQGLQFLFEYFSETQRNKGNFPGRFSGRQFSNSRSEMNVSTLELGDSALYLCASRQGRNEQFFGPGTRLTVL.

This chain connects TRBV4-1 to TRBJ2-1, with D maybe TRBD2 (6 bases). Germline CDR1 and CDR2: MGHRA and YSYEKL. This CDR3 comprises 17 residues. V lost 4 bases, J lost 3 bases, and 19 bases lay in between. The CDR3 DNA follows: TGCGCCAGCAGCCTCCCTAGCGCAGGTCTCTTCTACAATGAGCAGTTCTTC. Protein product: CASSLPSAGLFYNEQFF.

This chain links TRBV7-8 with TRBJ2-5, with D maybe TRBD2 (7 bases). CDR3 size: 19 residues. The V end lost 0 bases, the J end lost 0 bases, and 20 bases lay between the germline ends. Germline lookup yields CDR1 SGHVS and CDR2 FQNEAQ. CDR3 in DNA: TGTGCCAGCAGCTTAGCTATGACGGGGGCGGGAGTGTACCAAGAGACCCAGTACTTC. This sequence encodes CASSLAMTGAGVYQETQYF.

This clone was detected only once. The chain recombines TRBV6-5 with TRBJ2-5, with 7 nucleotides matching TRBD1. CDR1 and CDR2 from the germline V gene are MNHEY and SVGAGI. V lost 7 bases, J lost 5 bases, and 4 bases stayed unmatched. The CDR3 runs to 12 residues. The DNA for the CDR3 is TGTGCCAGCACGACAGGGCGGGAGACCCAGTACTTC. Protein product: CASTTGRETQYF.

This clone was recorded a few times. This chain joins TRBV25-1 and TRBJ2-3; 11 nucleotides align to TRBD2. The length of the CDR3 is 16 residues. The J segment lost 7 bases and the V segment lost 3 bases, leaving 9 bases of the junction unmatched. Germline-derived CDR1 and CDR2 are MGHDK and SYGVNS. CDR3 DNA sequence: TGTGCCAGCAGTGAGCTTAGCGGGGGGGCCCAGAATACGCAGTATTTT. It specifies CASSELSGGAQNTQYF.

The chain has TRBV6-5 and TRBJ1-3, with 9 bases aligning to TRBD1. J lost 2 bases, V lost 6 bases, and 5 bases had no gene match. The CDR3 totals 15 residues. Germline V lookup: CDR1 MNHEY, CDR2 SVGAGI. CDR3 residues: CASRATGGAGNTIYF. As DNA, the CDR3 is TGTGCCAGCAGGGCCACAGGGGGCGCTGGAAACACCATATATTTT.

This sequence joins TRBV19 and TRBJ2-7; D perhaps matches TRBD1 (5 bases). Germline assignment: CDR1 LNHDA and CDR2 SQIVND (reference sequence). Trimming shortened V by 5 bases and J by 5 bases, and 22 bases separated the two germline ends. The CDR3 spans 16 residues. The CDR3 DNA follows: TGTGCCAGTAGTCCCCAGGGCAACAGGTGGGGCCACGAGCAGTACTTC. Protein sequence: CASSPQGNRWGHEQYF.

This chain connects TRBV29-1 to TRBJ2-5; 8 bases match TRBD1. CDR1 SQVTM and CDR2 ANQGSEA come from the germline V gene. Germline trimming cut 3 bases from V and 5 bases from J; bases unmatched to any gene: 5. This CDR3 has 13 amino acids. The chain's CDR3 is CSVDAGGTETQYF. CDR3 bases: TGCAGCGTTGACGCAGGGGGCACGGAGACCCAGTACTTC.

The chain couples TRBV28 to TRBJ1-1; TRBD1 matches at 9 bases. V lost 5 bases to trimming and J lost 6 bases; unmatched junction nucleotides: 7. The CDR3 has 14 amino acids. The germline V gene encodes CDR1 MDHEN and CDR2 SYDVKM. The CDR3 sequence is CASSPTGGEPEAFF. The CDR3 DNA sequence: TGTGCCAGCAGTCCCACAGGGGGCGAGCCTGAAGCTTTCTTT.

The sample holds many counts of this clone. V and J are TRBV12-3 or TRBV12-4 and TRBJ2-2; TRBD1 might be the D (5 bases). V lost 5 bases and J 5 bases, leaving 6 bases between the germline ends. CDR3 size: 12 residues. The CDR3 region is CASSQGTGELFF. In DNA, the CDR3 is TGTGCCAGCAGTCAGGGTACCGGGGAGCTGTTTTTT.

The CDR3 spells CAISESLAVSGNTIYF. The CDR3, as DNA: TGTGCCATCAGTGAGTCGCTGGCAGTCTCTGGAAACACCATATATTTT. The V gene is TRBV10-3, the J gene TRBJ1-3; D call uncertain. Germline assignment: CDR1 ENHRY and CDR2 SYGVKD. Trimming cost V 0 bases and J 0 bases, with 9 bases left between them. CDR3 size: 16 residues.

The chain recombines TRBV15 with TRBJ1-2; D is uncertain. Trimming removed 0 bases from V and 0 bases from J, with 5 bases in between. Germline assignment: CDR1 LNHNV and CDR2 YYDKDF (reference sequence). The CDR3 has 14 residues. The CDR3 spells CATSRDAANYGYTF. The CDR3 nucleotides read TGTGCCACCAGCAGAGATGCAGCTAACTATGGCTACACCTTC.